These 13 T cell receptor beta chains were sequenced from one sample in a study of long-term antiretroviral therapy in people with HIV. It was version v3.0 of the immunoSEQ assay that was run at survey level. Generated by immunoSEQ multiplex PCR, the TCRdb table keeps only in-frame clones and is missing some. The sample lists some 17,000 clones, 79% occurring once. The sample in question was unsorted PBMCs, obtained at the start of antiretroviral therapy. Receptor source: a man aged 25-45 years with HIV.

The CDR3 sequence: CASSPSAPGQGARNEQFF. CDR3 in DNA: TGTGCCAGCTCACCATCAGCCCCGGGGCAGGGGGCTCGGAATGAGCAGTTCTTC. The chain joins TRBV18 to TRBJ2-1; the match to TRBD1 covers 8 bases. Trimming removed 2 bases from V and 7 bases from J; junction bases left unmatched: 16. CDR1 and CDR2 from the germline V gene are KGHSH and LQKENI. The CDR3 extends over 18 amino acids.

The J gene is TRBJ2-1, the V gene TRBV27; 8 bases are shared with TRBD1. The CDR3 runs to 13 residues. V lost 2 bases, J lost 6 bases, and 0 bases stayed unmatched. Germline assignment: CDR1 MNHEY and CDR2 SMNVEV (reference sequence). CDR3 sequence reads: CASSLGTGNEQFF. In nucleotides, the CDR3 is TGTGCCAGCAGTTTAGGGACAGGCAATGAGCAGTTCTTC.

CDR3 loop: CASITPNTEAFF. In nucleotides, the CDR3 is TGTGCCAGCATTACTCCGAACACTGAAGCTTTCTTT. The V call is TRBV28, the J call TRBJ1-1; D ambiguous. This CDR3 region has 12 residues. V lost 7 bases and J lost 1, with 7 bases in between. The germline V gene has CDR1 MDHEN and CDR2 SYDVKM.

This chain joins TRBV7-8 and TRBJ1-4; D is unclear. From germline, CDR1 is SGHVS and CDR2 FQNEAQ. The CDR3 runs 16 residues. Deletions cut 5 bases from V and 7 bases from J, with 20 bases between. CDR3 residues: CASSPLAGSLGEKLFF. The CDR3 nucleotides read TGTGCCAGCAGCCCCCTCGCGGGGTCTTTGGGTGAAAAACTGTTTTTT. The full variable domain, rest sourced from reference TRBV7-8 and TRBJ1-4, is GAGVSQSPRYKVAKRGQDVALRCDPISGHVSLFWYQQALGQGPEFLTYFQNEAQLDKSGLPSDRFFAERPEGSVSTLKIQRTQQEDSAVYLCASSPLAGSLGEKLFFGSGTQLSVL.

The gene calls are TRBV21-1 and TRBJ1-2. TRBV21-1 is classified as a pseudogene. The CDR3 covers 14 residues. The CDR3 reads CASSNMKTNYGYTF. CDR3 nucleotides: TGTGCCAGCAGCAATATGAAAACTAACTATGGCTACACCTTC.

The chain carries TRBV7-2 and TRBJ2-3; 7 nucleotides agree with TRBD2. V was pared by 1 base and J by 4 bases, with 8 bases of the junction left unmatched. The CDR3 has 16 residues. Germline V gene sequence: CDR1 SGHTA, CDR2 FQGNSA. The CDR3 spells CASSLDSGGFADTQYF. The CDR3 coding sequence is TGTGCCAGCAGCTTAGATTCGGGAGGTTTCGCAGATACGCAGTATTTT.

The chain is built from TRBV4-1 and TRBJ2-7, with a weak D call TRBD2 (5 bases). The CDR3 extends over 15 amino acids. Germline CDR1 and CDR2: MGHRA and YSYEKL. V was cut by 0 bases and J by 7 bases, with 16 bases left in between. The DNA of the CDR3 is TGCGCCAGCAGCCAAGATCAAAGCGCTACTAGAGAGCAGTACTTC. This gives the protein CASSQDQSATREQYF.

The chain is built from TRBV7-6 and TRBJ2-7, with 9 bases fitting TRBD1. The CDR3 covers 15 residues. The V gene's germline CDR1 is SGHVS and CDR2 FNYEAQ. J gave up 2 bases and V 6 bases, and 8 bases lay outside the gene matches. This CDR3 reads CASRPGQGFPYEQYF. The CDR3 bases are TGTGCCAGCAGGCCGGGACAGGGCTTCCCCTACGAGCAGTACTTC.

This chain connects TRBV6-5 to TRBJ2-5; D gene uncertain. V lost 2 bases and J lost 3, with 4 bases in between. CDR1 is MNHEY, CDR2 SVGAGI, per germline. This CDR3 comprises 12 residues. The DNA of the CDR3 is TGTGCCAGCAGTTACGGGGAAGAGACCCAGTACTTC. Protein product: CASSYGEETQYF.

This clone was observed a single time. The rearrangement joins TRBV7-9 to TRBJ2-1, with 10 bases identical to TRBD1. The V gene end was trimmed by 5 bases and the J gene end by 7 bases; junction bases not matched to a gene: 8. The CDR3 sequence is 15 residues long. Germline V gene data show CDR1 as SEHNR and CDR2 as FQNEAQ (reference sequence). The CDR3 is CASSPGQGEGNEQFF. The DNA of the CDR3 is TGTGCCAGCAGCCCTGGACAGGGGGAAGGTAATGAGCAGTTCTTC.

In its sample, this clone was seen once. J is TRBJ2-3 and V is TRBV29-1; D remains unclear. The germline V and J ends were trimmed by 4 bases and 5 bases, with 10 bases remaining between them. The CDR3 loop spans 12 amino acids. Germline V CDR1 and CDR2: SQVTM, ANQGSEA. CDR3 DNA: TGCAGCGTTGGGCGGCTTGGAGATACGCAGTATTTT. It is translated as CSVGRLGDTQYF.

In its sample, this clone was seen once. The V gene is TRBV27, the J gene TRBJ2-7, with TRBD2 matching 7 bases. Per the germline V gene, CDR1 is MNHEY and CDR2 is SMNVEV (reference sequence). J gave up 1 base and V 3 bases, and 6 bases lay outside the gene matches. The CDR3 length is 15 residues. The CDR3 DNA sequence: TGTGCCAGCAGTTTTTTGACTAGCTGGTCCTACGAGCAGTACTTC. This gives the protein CASSFLTSWSYEQYF.

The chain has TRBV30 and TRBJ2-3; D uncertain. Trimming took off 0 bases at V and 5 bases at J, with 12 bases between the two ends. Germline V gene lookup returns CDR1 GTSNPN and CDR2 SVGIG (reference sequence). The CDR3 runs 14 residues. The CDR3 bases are TGTGCCTGGAGTGTAGAGTTCATCTTAGATACGCAGTATTTT. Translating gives CAWSVEFILDTQYF.